One sample yielded the 5 T cell receptor beta chains listed below, sequenced in a study of control samples from healthy donors and cancer patients. Profiling relied on immunoSEQ multiplex PCR, and the TCRdb table lists in-frame clones only, not all of them. The data contain approximately 130,000 clones, around 87% of them seen just once; the ten biggest clones take up 2.9%. Sequenced material: blood. Receptors were obtained from a man aged 55 to 70 in good health.

Only one count was recorded for this clone. The chain recombines TRBV7-6 with TRBJ1-6, with a weak D call TRBD1 (6 bases). V gave up 2 bases and J gave up 10 bases, with 15 bases separating them. The CDR3 is made up of 15 amino acids. Germline CDR1 is SGHVS and CDR2 is FNYEAQ. CDR3 DNA sequence: TGTGCCAGCAGCTTAAGTTCGGGGGCCAGGTCACCCCTCCACTTT. As protein: CASSLSSGARSPLHF.

About this clone itself: At the DNA level, this CDR3 is encoded by other sequences in the same sample as well. This sequence joins TRBV9 and TRBJ1-1; D call uncertain. The germline V and J ends were trimmed by 1 base and 1 base, with 5 bases remaining between them. From germline, CDR1 is SGDLS and CDR2 YYNGEE. The CDR3 contains 13 residues. This chain's CDR3 is CASSVTPNTEAFF. The CDR3 DNA is TGTGCCAGCAGCGTAACACCGAACACTGAAGCTTTCTTT. Variable domain in full (rest from reference TRBV9 and TRBJ1-1): DSGVTQTPKHLITATGQRVTLRCSPRSGDLSVYWYQQSLDQGLQFLIQYYNGEERAKGNILERFSAQQFPDLHSELNLSSLELGDSALYFCASSVTPNTEAFFGQGTRLTVV.

The V call is TRBV5-4, the J call TRBJ2-3; D may be TRBD1 (5 bases). CDR3 length: 13 amino acids. CDR1 is SGHNT and CDR2 is YYREEE in the germline V gene (reference sequence). Trimming removed 2 bases at V and 4 bases at J, with 8 bases between. The chain's CDR3 is CASSLDSPDTQYF. The CDR3 nucleotides read TGTGCCAGCAGCTTAGACAGTCCAGATACGCAGTATTTT.

This chain connects TRBV5-1 to TRBJ1-1; tentative D call: TRBD1 (6 bases). Germline CDR1 and CDR2: SGHRS and YFSETQ. The CDR3 consists of 15 residues. The ends were cut back, 4 bases at V and 5 bases at J, with 18 bases in the middle. Written as DNA, the CDR3 is TGCGCCAGCAGCCTAGGAGGGGGGAAGGGAACTGAAGCTTTCTTT. It specifies CASSLGGGKGTEAFF.

Regarding this clone: The identical CDR3 is also encoded by other nucleotide sequences in the sample. The CDR3 loop is CASSLGQGDEQYF. The CDR3 bases are TGTGCCAGCAGCTTAGGACAGGGGGACGAGCAGTACTTC. The V call is TRBV7-2, the J call TRBJ2-7, with TRBD1 identical over 9 bases. The germline gives CDR1 SGHTA, CDR2 FQGNSA. CDR3 length: 13 residues. V trimming: 1 base; J trimming: 5 bases; junction bases outside the gene matches: 0.